Shown below are 21 T cell receptor beta chains from a single sample sequenced in a study of shared clonotypes between healthy human individuals. Sequencing was performed with immunoSEQ multiplex PCR; in TCRdb, only in-frame clones are kept and a portion is missing. Of roughly 1 million clones listed, roughly 74% were seen once; the top ten hold more than 0.45%. Sequencing was carried out using memory CD4+ T cells from PBMCs. Subset indicated: CD45RA-negative fraction. All receptors derive from a man aged 18 to 30 in good health. Some clones in this sample may be carry-over from other donors' samples.

The V gene is TRBV9, the J gene TRBJ2-7, with D maybe TRBD2 (5 bases). V was clipped by 4 bases and J by 1 base, with 12 bases between them. The CDR3 has 14 residues. Germline assignment: CDR1 SGDLS and CDR2 YYNGEE. This CDR3 is CASSPRTGSYEQYF. DNA of the CDR3: TGTGCCAGCAGCCCAAGGACTGGTTCCTACGAGCAGTACTTC.

J is TRBJ1-4 and V is TRBV25-1; D is ambiguous. The CDR3 runs 12 residues. Trimming took 4 bases from V and 7 from J, leaving 7 bases between them. CDR1 MGHDK and CDR2 SYGVNS come from the germline V gene. The DNA for the CDR3 is TGTGCCAGCAGTGGCCTAGTTGAAAAACTGTTTTTT. Its translation: CASSGLVEKLFF.

The chain employs TRBV5-1 and TRBJ2-3; TRBD1 aligns across 10 bases. This CDR3 contains 16 residues. Germline CDR1 and CDR2: SGHRS and YFSETQ. The V and J ends lost 4 bases and 4 bases, in that order; junction bases with no gene match: 9. Here the CDR3 DNA reads TGCGCCAGCAGCCAGACAGGGGGCCTAAGTCCAGATACGCAGTATTTT. Translating gives CASSQTGGLSPDTQYF.

The chain employs TRBV27 and TRBJ2-7; D is unclear. The CDR3 is 14 residues long. V shed 3 bases and J shed 2 bases, with 11 bases lying between them. Germline assignment: CDR1 MNHEY and CDR2 SMNVEV (reference sequence). This chain's CDR3 is CASSLSPMTYEQYF. The CDR3 DNA is TGTGCCAGCAGTTTGTCCCCGATGACCTACGAGCAGTACTTC.

The chain's CDR3 is CASSTGQGDYGYTF. In DNA, the CDR3 is TGTGCCAGCAGCACGGGACAGGGTGACTATGGCTACACCTTC. This chain links TRBV9 with TRBJ1-2, with TRBD1 matching over 9 bases. Germline CDR1 and CDR2: SGDLS and YYNGEE. The CDR3 contains 14 residues. With V trimmed by 4 bases and J by 3 bases, 4 bases remained unmatched. Supplemented by reference TRBV9 and TRBJ1-2, the full variable domain reads DSGVTQTPKHLITATGQRVTLRCSPRSGDLSVYWYQQSLDQGLQFLIQYYNGEERAKGNILERFSAQQFPDLHSELNLSSLELGDSALYFCASSTGQGDYGYTFGSGTRLTVV.

This clone turned up a few times. The gene calls are TRBV7-2 and TRBJ1-2; 8 positions agree with TRBD1. With V trimmed by 3 bases and J by 8 bases, 11 bases remained unmatched. Germline-derived CDR1 and CDR2 are SGHTA and FQGNSA. The CDR3 contains 15 residues. CDR3 region: CASSLTTGGMSGYTF. CDR3 in DNA: TGTGCCAGCAGCTTGACCACAGGGGGAATGTCAGGCTACACCTTC.

The V and J genes are TRBV6-5 and TRBJ2-3; D perhaps matches TRBD1 (6 bases). This CDR3 is 15 amino acids long. Trimming took 1 base from V and 1 from J, leaving 9 bases between them. Germline loops: CDR1 MNHEY, CDR2 SVGAGI. Here the CDR3 reads CASSYWGQGTDTQYF. The CDR3 DNA reads TGTGCCAGCAGTTACTGGGGGCAGGGCACAGATACGCAGTATTTT.

V and J are TRBV5-1 and TRBJ1-2; D is undetermined. The germline gives CDR1 SGHRS, CDR2 YFSETQ. CDR3 length: 14 amino acids. V was trimmed by 0 bases and J by 7 bases, leaving 13 bases between them. The CDR3 nucleotides read TGCGCCAGCAGCTTGGAGGCCCCCTCTCGTGGCTACACCTTC. This codes for CASSLEAPSRGYTF.

Only a few counts were recorded for this clone. The chain carries TRBV7-9 and TRBJ2-5; D is tentatively TRBD1 or TRBD2 (6 bases each). The CDR3 is 15 residues long. Germline V gene lookup returns CDR1 SEHNR and CDR2 FQNEAQ (reference sequence). Trimming left V 4 bases short and J 0 bases short, with 12 bases between. The CDR3 coding sequence is TGTGCCAGCAGCTACCCAGGGGACTACCAAGAGACCCAGTACTTC. As protein: CASSYPGDYQETQYF.

The count of this clone is one. The CDR3 spells CASSLHVGGQGETYEQYF. CDR3 nucleotides: TGTGCCAGCAGTTTGCACGTGGGGGGACAGGGGGAAACCTACGAGCAGTACTTC. The genes are TRBV2 and TRBJ2-7, with 11 nucleotides matching TRBD1. From germline, CDR1 is SNHLY and CDR2 FYNNEI. The CDR3 is 18 amino acids. V trimming: 5 bases; J trimming: 2 bases; junction bases outside the gene matches: 14.

This chain uses TRBV7-2 with TRBJ2-5, with D possibly matching TRBD2 (6 bases). The CDR3 consists of 14 residues. Trimming pared 5 bases from V and 5 bases from J, leaving 15 bases between. Germline CDR1 and CDR2: SGHTA and FQGNSA. DNA of the CDR3: TGTGCCAGCAGCCCCCGACTAGTGGGGGAGACCCAGTACTTC. This gives the protein CASSPRLVGETQYF.

This clone occurred a few times. The rearrangement uses TRBV14 and TRBJ2-5; no definite D call. With 0 bases removed from V and 2 bases from J, the gap between germline ends came to 16 bases. The CDR3 extends over 17 amino acids. Looked up from germline, CDR1 is SGHDN and CDR2 is FVKESK. The DNA of the CDR3 is TGTGCCAGCAGCCAAGATGCGTTCCCCAGCTTACAAGAGACCCAGTACTTC. This translates into CASSQDAFPSLQETQYF.

This clone was observed once. J is TRBJ1-2 and V is TRBV6-1, with D uncertain. V dropped 4 bases and J dropped 7 bases, with 25 bases sitting between them. The CDR3 runs 17 residues. CDR1 and CDR2 from the germline V gene are MNHNS and SASEGT. The CDR3 loop is CASSAAHGSRIMGGYTF. The CDR3 DNA follows: TGTGCCAGCAGTGCCGCCCATGGGTCGCGGATAATGGGTGGCTACACCTTC.

V is TRBV28 and J is TRBJ1-2, with D perhaps TRBD1 (6 bases). Germline V gene data show CDR1 as MDHEN and CDR2 as SYDVKM. The CDR3 spans 14 residues. With 1 base removed from V and 8 bases from J, the gap between germline ends came to 14 bases. Here the CDR3 reads CASSLSAGDKGYTF. CDR3 bases: TGTGCCAGCAGTTTATCAGCAGGGGATAAGGGCTACACCTTC.

V is TRBV28 and J is TRBJ1-3; D remains unclear. This CDR3 has 14 residues. Trimming stripped 7 bases from V and 0 bases from J, with 10 bases between. The germline V gene has CDR1 MDHEN and CDR2 SYDVKM. DNA of the CDR3: TGTGCCAGCATTGTATCGGACTCTGGAAACACCATATATTTT. This codes for CASIVSDSGNTIYF.

V gene TRBV5-1 combines with J gene TRBJ2-1, with D perhaps matching TRBD1 or TRBD2 (5 bases each). The CDR3 sequence is 13 residues long. Germline V gives CDR1 SGHRS, CDR2 YFSETQ. Trimming shortened V by 4 bases and J by 7 bases, and 12 bases separated the two germline ends. CDR3 region: CASSPGTLNEQFF. The CDR3 DNA reads TGCGCCAGCAGCCCCGGGACCCTGAATGAGCAGTTCTTC. Complete variable domain (other parts from reference TRBV5-1 and TRBJ2-1): KAGVTQTPRYLIKTRGQQVTLSCSPISGHRSVSWYQQTPGQGLQFLFEYFSETQRNKGNFPGRFSGRQFSNSRSEMNVSTLELGDSALYLCASSPGTLNEQFFGPGTRLTVL.

The V and J genes are TRBV7-9 and TRBJ2-5, with D possibly being TRBD1 (5 bases). The J call is uncertain, as TRBJ2-7 better fits the DNA end. Germline CDR1 reads SEHNR; CDR2 reads FQNEAQ (reference sequence). This CDR3 region has 14 residues. This CDR3 reads CASSLTTGTYEQYF. The CDR3 DNA follows: TGTGCCAGCAGCTTGACCACAGGAACCTACGAGCAGTACTTC.

This clone was seen at least ten times. The V call is TRBV19, the J call TRBJ2-2, with 7 nucleotides matching TRBD2. The V segment lost 5 bases and the J segment 6 bases; nucleotides outside the gene matches: 21. The CDR3 covers 19 residues. Germline-derived CDR1 and CDR2 are LNHDA and SQIVND (reference sequence). The CDR3 region has the DNA TGTGCCAGTAGTCCGACGGGGCGGGAGTCGTTCGGAGGCGCCGGGGAGCTGTTTTTT. Its translation is CASSPTGRESFGGAGELFF.

The chain has TRBV6-5 and TRBJ2-7; possibly TRBD2 for D (6 bases). Germline-derived CDR1 and CDR2 are MNHEY and SVGAGI. CDR3 size: 13 residues. V lost 7 bases to trimming and J lost 2 bases, with 12 bases between them. The CDR3 reads CASNSAGTYEQYF. CDR3 DNA: TGTGCCAGCAACTCTGCGGGAACCTACGAGCAGTACTTC.

The rearrangement links TRBV5-5 to TRBJ1-2; a possible D gene is TRBD1 (6 bases). The germline V and J ends were trimmed by 2 bases and 5 bases, with 13 bases remaining between them. Germline V lookup: CDR1 SGHKS, CDR2 YYEKEE (reference sequence). This CDR3 comprises 14 residues. CDR3: CASSFEQGRYGYTF. DNA of the CDR3: TGTGCCAGCAGCTTTGAGCAGGGGAGGTATGGCTACACCTTC. Complete variable domain (other parts from reference TRBV5-5 and TRBJ1-2): DAGVTQSPTHLIKTRGQQVTLRCSPISGHKSVSWYQQVLGQGPQFIFQYYEKEERGRGNFPDRFSARQFPNYSSELNVNALLLGDSALYLCASSFEQGRYGYTFGSGTRLTVV.

The chain recombines TRBV30 with TRBJ2-7; 9 bases are shared with TRBD1. This CDR3 spans 13 amino acids. V lost 3 bases and J lost 6; bases outside the gene matches: 6. From germline, CDR1 is GTSNPN and CDR2 SVGIG (reference sequence). For the CDR3, the DNA is TGTGCCTGGAGATGGGGACAGGGATCCGAGCAGTACTTC. It yields the protein CAWRWGQGSEQYF.